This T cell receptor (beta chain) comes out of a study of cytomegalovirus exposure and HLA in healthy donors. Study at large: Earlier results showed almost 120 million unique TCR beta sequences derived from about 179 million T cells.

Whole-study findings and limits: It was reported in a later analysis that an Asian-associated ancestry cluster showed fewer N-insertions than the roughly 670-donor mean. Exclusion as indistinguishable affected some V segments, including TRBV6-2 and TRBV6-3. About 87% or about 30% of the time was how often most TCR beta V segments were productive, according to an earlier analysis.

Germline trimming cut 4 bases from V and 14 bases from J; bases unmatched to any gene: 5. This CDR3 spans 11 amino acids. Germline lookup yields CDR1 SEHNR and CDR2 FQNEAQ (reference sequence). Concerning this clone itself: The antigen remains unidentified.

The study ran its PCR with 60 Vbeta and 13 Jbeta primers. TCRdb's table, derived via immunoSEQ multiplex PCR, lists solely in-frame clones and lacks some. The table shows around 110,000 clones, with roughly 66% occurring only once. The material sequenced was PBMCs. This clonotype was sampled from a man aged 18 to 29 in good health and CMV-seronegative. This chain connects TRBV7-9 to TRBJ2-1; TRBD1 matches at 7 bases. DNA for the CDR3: TGTGCCAGCAGCTCCCCGGGACAGAAGTTCTTC. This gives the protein CASSSPGQKFF.